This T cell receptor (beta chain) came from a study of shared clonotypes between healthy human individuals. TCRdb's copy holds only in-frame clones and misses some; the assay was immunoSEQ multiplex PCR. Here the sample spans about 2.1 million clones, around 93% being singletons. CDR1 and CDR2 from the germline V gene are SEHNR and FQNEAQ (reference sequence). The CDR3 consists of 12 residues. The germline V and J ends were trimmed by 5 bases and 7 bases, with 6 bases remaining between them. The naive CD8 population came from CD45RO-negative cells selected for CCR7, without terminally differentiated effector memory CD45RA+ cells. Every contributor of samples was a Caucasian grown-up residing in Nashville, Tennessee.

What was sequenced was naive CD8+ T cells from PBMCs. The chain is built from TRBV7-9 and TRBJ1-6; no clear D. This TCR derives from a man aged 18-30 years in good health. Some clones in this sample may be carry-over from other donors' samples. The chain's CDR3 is CASSPSNSPLHF. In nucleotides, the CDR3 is TGTGCCAGCAGCCCAAGCAATTCACCCCTCCACTTT.